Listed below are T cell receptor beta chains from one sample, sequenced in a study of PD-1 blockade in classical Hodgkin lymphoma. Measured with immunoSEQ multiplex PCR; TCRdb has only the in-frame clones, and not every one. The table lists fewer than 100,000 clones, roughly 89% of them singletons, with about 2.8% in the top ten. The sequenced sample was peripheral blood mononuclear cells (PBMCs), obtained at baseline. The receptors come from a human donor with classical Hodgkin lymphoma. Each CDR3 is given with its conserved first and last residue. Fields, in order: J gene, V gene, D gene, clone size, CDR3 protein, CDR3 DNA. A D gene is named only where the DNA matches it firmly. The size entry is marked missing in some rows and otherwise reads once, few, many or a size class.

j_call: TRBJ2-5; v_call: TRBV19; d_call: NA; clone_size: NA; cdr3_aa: CASSRQYQETQYF; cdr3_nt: TGTGCCAGTAGTCGGCAGTACCAAGAGACCCAGTACTTC
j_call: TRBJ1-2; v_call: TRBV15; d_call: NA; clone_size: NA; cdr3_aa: CATSSRGYDF; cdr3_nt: TGTGCCACCAGCAGCAGAGGGTATGACTTC
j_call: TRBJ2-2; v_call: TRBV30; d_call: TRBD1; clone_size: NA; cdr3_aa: CAWSPGQGAAGELFF; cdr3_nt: TGTGCCTGGAGCCCGGGACAGGGGGCAGCAGGGGAGCTGTTTTTT
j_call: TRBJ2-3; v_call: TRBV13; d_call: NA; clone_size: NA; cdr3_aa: CASRPGHTSTDTQYF; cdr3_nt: TGTGCCAGCAGACCGGGACACACTAGCACAGATACGCAGTATTTT
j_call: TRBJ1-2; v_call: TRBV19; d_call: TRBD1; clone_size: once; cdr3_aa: CASSSGTAYGYTF; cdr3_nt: TGTGCCAGTAGTTCGGGGACAGCATATGGCTACACCTTC
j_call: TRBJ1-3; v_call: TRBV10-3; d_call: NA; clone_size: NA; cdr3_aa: CAISKTETSGNTIYF; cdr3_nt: TGTGCCATCAGTAAGACAGAGACCTCTGGAAACACCATATATTTT
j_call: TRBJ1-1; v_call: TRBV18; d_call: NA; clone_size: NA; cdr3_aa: CASSAARTSNTEAFF; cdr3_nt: TGTGCCAGCTCGGCCGCCAGGACCTCGAACACTGAAGCTTTCTTT
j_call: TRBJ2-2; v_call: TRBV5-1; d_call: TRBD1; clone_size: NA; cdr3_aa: CASSLGQVSNTGELFF; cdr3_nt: TGCGCCAGCAGCCTGGGACAGGTATCGAACACCGGGGAGCTGTTTTTT
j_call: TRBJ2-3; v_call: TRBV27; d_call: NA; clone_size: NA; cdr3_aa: CASVAQGRTDTQYF; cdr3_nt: TGTGCCAGCGTGGCACAGGGACGCACAGATACGCAGTATTTT
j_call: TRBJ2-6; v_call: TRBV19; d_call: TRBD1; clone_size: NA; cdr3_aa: CASRDRGFGANVLTF; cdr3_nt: TGTGCCAGTCGGGACAGGGGGTTTGGGGCCAACGTCCTGACTTTC
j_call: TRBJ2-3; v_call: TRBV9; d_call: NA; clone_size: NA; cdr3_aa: CASSTRGSWKDTQYF; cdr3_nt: TGTGCCAGCAGCACCCGGGGCTCGTGGAAGGATACGCAGTATTTT
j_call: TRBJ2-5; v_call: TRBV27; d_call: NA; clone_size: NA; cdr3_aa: CASTFGRTQYF; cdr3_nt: TGTGCCAGCACGTTCGGTAGGACCCAGTACTTC
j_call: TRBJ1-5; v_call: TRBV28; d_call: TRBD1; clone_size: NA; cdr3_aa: CASKLAGRGLSQPQHF; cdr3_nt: TGTGCCAGCAAGCTCGCGGGCAGGGGGCTTAGTCAGCCCCAGCATTTT
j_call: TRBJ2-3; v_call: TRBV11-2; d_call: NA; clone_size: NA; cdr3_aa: CASSPRLGTDTQYF; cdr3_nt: TGTGCCAGCAGCCCCCGACTAGGCACAGATACGCAGTATTTT
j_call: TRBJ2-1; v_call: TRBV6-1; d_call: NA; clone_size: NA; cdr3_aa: CASRVGSVQFF; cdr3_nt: TGTGCCAGCAGGGTGGGTAGCGTACAGTTCTTC
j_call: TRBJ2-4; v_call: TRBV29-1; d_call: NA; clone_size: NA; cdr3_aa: CSGGTPDNIQYF; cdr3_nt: TGCAGCGGCGGGACTCCCGATAACATTCAGTACTTC
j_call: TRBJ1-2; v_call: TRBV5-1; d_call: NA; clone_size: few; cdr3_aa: CASSLSRDGYTF; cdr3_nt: TGCGCCAGCAGCTTGTCAAGAGATGGCTACACCTTC
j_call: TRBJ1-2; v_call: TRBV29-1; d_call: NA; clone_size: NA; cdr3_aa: CSVTWGGANPYGYTF; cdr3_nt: TGCAGCGTTACCTGGGGGGGGGCGAATCCCTATGGCTACACCTTC
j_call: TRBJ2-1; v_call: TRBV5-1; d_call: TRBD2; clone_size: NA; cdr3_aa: CASSLALAGGDLQFF; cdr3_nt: TGCGCCAGCAGCTTGGCGTTAGCGGGAGGTGATTTGCAGTTCTTC
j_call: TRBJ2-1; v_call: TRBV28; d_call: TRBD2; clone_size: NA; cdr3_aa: CASSLRTGTNYNEQFF; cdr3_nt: TGTGCCAGCAGTTTACGTACCGGGACTAACTACAATGAGCAGTTCTTC
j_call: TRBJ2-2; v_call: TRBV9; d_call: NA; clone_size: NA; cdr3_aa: CASSVAGISGTGELFF; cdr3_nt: TGTGCCAGCAGCGTAGCGGGCATAAGCGGCACCGGGGAGCTGTTTTTT
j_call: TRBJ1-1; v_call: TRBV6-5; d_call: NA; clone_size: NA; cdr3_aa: CASSLTPRTTEAFF; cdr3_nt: TGTGCCAGCAGCTTAACTCCACGGACCACTGAAGCTTTCTTT
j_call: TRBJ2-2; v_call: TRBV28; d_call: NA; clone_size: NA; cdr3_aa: CASSFGKWELFF; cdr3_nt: TGTGCCAGCAGTTTCGGCAAGTGGGAGCTGTTTTTT
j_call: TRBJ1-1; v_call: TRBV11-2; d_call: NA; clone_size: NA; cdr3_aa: CASTLAGAQDTEAFF; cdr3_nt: TGTGCCAGCACCCTTGCGGGGGCTCAGGACACTGAAGCTTTCTTT
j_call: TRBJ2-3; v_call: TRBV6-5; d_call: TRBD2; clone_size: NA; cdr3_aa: CASRRRSGGLDTQYF; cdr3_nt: TGTGCCAGCAGGAGGCGTAGCGGGGGGTTGGATACGCAGTATTTT
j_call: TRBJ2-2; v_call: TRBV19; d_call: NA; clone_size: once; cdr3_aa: CASSIGTGNTGELFF; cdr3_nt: TGTGCCAGTAGTATAGGTACAGGAAACACCGGGGAGCTGTTTTTT
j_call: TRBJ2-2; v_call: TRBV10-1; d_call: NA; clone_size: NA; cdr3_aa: CASSDAGYTGELFF; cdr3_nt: TGCGCCAGCAGTGACGCAGGTTACACCGGGGAGCTGTTTTTT
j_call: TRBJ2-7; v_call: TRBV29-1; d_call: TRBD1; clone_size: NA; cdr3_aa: CSVGGQDTYEQYF; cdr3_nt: TGCAGCGTTGGGGGACAGGACACCTACGAGCAGTACTTC
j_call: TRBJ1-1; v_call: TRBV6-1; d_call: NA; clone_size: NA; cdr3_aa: CASSEARGTEAFF; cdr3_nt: TGTGCCAGCAGTGAAGCGCGCGGAACTGAAGCTTTCTTT
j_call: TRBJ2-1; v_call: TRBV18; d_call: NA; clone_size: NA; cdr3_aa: CASSPKSPSVSYNEQFF; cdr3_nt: TGTGCCAGCTCACCGAAATCCCCTAGCGTCTCGTACAATGAGCAGTTCTTC
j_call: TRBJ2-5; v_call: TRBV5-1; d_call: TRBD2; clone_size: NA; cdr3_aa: CASRLLADGGETQYF; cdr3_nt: TGCGCCAGCAGGTTGCTAGCGGACGGCGGGGAGACCCAGTACTTC
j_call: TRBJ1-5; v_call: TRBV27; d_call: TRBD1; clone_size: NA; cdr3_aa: CASSLLGTGNDQPQHF; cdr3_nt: TGTGCCAGCAGTTTATTGGGGACAGGGAACGATCAGCCCCAGCATTTT
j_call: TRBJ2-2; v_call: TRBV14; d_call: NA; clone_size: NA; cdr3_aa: CASSLSQGGELFF; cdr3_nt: TGTGCCAGCAGCCTATCTCAGGGCGGGGAGCTGTTTTTT
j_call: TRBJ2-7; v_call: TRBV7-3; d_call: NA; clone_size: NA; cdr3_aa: CASSFLDSSYEQYF; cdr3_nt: TGTGCCAGCAGCTTCCTCGACAGCTCCTACGAGCAGTACTTC
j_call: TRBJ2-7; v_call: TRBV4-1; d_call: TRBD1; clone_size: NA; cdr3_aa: CASSQELGQKTYEQYF; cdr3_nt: TGCGCCAGCAGCCAAGAATTGGGACAGAAAACCTACGAGCAGTACTTC
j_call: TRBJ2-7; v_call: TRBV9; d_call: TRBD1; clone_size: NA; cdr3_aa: CASSVTGGTYEQYF; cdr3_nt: TGTGCCAGCAGCGTAACAGGGGGAACCTACGAGCAGTACTTC
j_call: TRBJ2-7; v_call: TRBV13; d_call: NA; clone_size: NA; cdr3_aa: CASSSDKFYEQYF; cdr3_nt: TGTGCCAGCAGCTCAGACAAGTTCTACGAGCAGTACTTC
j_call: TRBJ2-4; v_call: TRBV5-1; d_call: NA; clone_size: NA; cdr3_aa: CASRVLGEEYF; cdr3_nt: TGCGCCAGCAGGGTCCTGGGGGAAGAGTACTTC
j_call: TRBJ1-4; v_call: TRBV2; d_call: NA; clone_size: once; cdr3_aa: CASRFMEGRATNEKLFF; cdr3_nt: TGTGCCAGCAGGTTTATGGAGGGGAGGGCAACTAATGAAAAACTGTTTTTT
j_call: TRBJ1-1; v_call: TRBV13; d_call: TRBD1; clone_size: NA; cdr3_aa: CASSRTTGEAFF; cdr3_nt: TGTGCCAGCAGCCGGACGACAGGGGAAGCTTTCTTT
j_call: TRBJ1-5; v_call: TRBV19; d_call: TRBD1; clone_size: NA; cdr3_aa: CASSMGQGRQPQHF; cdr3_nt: TGTGCCAGTAGTATGGGACAGGGAAGGCAGCCCCAGCATTTT
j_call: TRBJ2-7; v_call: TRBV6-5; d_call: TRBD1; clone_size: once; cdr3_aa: CASTPDRGRRYEQYF; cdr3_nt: TGTGCCAGCACCCCTGACAGGGGGCGAAGGTACGAGCAGTACTTC
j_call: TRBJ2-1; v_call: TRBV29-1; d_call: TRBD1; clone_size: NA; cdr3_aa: CSVEGDRGSYNEQFF; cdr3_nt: TGCAGCGTTGAAGGGGACAGAGGCTCCTACAATGAGCAGTTCTTC
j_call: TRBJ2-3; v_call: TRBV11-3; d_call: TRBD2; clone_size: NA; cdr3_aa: CASSLVAGGPDTQYF; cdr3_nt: TGTGCCAGCAGCTTAGTAGCGGGGGGCCCAGATACGCAGTATTTT
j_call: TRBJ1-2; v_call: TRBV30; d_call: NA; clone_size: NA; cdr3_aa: CAWSLHSLGADYGYTF; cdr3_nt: TGTGCCTGGAGTCTCCACTCCCTGGGGGCAGACTATGGCTACACCTTC
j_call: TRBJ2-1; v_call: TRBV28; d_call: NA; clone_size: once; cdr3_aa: CASSLPGAKNEQFF; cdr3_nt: TGTGCCAGCAGTTTACCCGGGGCGAAAAATGAGCAGTTCTTC
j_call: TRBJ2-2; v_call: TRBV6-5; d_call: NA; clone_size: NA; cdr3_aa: CASSRGTTNTGELFF; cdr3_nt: TGTGCCAGCAGTCGCGGGACAACGAACACCGGGGAGCTGTTTTTT
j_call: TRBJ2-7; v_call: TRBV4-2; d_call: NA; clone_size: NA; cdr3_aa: CASSQLRGISYEQYF; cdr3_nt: TGTGCCAGCAGCCAACTTCGGGGGATCTCCTACGAGCAGTACTTC
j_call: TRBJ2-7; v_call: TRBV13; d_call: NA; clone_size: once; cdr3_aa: CASSLGRGRAYEQYF; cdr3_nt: TGTGCCAGCAGCTTAGGCCGGGGGCGGGCCTACGAGCAGTACTTC
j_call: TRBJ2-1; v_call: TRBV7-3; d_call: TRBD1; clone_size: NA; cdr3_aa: CASSPGDRTYTEQFF; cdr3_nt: TGTGCCAGCAGCCCTGGGGACAGGACCTACACTGAGCAGTTCTTC
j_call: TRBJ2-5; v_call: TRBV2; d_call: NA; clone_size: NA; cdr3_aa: CASSRNPIQETQYF; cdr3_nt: TGTGCCAGCAGTAGAAACCCCATCCAAGAGACCCAGTACTTC
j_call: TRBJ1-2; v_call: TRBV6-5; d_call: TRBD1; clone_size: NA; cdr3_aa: CASSSRGYNYGYTF; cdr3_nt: TGTGCCAGCAGTTCCAGGGGGTATAACTATGGCTACACCTTC
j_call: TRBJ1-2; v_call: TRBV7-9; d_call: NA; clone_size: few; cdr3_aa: CASSPPRGEGTF; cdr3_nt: TGTGCCAGCAGCCCGCCCCGGGGGGAGGGCACCTTC
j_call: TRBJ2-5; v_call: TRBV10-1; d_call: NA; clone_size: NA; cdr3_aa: CASSESTGIETQYF; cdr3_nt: TGCGCCAGCAGTGAGTCTACAGGGATAGAGACCCAGTACTTC
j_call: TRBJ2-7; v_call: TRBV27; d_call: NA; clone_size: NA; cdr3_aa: CASSLGGGFPYEQYF; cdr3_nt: TGTGCCAGCAGTTTAGGTGGCGGGTTCCCCTACGAGCAGTACTTC
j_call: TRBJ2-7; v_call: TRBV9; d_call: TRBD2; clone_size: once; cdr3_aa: CASSVAAGAAYEQYF; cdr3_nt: TGTGCCAGCAGCGTAGCGGCGGGAGCGGCCTACGAGCAGTACTTC
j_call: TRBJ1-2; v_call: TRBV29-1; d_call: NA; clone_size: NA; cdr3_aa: CSVVPQAGTANYGYTF; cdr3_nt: TGCAGCGTTGTCCCTCAGGCAGGCACAGCTAACTATGGCTACACCTTC
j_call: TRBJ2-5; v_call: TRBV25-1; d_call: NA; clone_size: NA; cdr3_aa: CASSDDRREETQYF; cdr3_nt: TGTGCCAGCAGTGATGACAGAAGGGAAGAGACCCAGTACTTC
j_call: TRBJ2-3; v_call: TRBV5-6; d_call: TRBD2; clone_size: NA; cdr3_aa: CASSQLASADTQYF; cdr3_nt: TGTGCCAGCAGCCAACTAGCGTCCGCAGATACGCAGTATTTT